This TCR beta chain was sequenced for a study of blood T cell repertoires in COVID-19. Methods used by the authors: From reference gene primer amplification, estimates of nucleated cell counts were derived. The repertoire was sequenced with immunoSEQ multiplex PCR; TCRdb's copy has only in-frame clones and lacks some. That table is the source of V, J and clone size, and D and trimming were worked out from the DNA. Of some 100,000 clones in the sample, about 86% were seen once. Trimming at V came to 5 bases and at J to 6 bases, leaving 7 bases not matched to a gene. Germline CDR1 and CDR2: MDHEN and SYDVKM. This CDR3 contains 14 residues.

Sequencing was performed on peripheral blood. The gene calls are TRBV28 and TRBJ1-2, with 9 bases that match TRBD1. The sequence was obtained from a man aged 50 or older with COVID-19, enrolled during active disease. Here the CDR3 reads CASSRPGQGNGYTF. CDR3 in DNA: TGTGCCAGCAGTAGACCGGGACAGGGTAATGGCTACACCTTC.